The entry below describes one T cell receptor beta chain. This entry is derived from a study of blood T cell repertoires in COVID-19. Seattle's cohort entered during active infection and was followed longitudinally. Only in-frame clones appear in the TCRdb table, and some are missing; sequencing was by immunoSEQ multiplex PCR. This sample has approximately 160,000 clones, with roughly 86% found just once. Germline V lookup: CDR1 MNHNY, CDR2 SVGAGI (reference sequence). This CDR3 comprises 15 residues. The V gene end was trimmed by 0 bases and the J gene end by 5 bases; junction bases not matched to a gene: 3.

This sequence joins TRBV6-6 and TRBJ1-1, with 10 bases aligning to TRBD1. The sequencing input was peripheral blood. This sequence originates from a man between 60 and 75 years old with COVID-19, enrolled during active disease. The CDR3 coding sequence is TGTGCCAGCAGTTACTCCCCGGGACAGGGGACTGAAGCTTTCTTT. This translates into CASSYSPGQGTEAFF.